The sample holds a few counts of the clone carrying this T cell receptor beta chain. Profiling relied on immunoSEQ multiplex PCR, and the TCRdb table lists in-frame clones only, not all of them. Of roughly 1 million clones listed, roughly 75% are singletons. The data stem from a study of shared clonotypes between healthy human individuals. The CDR3 has 14 amino acids. Germline CDR1 SGHTA, CDR2 FQGNSA. The V and J ends lost 4 bases and 3 bases respectively, with 13 bases between them. The specimen sequenced was memory CD4+ T cells sorted from blood. Subset denoted: CD45RA-negative fraction. The chain joins TRBV7-2 to TRBJ2-7; no clear D. The sequence derives from a man aged 18-30 years in good health. The CDR3 loop is CASSSGPVNYEQYF. As DNA, the CDR3 is TGTGCCAGCAGCTCCGGCCCAGTTAACTACGAGCAGTACTTC.